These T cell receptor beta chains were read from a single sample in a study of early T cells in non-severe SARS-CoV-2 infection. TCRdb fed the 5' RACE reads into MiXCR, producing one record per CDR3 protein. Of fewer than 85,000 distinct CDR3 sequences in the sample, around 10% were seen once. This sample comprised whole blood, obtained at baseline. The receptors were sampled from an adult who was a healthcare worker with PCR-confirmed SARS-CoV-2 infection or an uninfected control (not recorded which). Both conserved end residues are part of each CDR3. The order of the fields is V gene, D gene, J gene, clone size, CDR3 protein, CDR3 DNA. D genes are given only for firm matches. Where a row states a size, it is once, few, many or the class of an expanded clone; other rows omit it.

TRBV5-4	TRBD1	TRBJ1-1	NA	CASAKGAVERHTEAFF	TGTGCCAGCGCCAAGGGGGCGGTGGAACGGCACACTGAAGCTTTCTTT
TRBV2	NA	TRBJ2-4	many	CASSAEGPGAKNIQYF	TGTGCCAGCAGTGCTGAGGGACCCGGGGCCAAAAACATTCAGTACTTC
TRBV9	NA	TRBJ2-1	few	CASSVSLAYNEQFF	TGTGCCAGCAGCGTAAGTTTAGCCTACAATGAGCAGTTCTTC
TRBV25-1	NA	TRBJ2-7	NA	CASSDHHRTNSYEQYF	TGTGCCAGCAGTGATCACCACCGGACCAACTCCTACGAGCAGTACTTC
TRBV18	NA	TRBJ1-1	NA	CASSQGMGNTEAFF	TGTGCCAGCTCACAGGGGATGGGGAACACTGAAGCTTTCTTT
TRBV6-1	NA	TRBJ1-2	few	CASSEGNRQDYGYTF	TGTGCCAGCAGTGAAGGAAACAGGCAGGACTATGGCTACACCTTC
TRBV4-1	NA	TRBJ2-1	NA	CASSQESSSSYNEQFF	TGCGCCAGCAGCCAAGAATCCAGTAGCTCCTACAATGAGCAGTTCTTC
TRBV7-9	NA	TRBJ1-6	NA	CASSPLGQSSYNSPLHF	TGTGCCAGCAGCCCCCTAGGACAGAGCTCCTATAATTCACCCCTCCATTTT
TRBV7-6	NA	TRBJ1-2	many	CASSLSYRGGANYGYTF	TGTGCCAGCAGCTTATCCTACCGCGGCGGGGCCAACTATGGCTACACCTTC
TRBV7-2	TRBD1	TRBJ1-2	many	CASSSDRGSGYTF	TGTGCCAGCAGCTCCGACAGGGGGAGTGGCTACACCTTC
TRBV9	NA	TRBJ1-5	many	CASSGGQSNQPQHF	TGTGCCAGCAGCGGCGGACAAAGCAATCAGCCCCAGCATTTT